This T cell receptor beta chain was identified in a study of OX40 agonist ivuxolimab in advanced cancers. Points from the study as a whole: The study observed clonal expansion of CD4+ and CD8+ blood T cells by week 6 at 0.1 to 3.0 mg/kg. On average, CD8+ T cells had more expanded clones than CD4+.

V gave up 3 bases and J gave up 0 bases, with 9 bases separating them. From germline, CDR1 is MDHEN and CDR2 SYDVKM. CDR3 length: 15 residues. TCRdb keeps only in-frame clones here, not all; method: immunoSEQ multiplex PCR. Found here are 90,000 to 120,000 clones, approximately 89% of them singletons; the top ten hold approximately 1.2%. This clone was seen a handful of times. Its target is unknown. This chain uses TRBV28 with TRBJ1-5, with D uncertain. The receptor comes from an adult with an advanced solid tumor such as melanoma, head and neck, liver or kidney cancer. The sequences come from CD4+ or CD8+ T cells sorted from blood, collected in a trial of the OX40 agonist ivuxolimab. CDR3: CASSFEALSNQPQHF. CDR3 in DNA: TGTGCCAGCAGTTTTGAAGCTCTTAGCAATCAGCCCCAGCATTTT.